Below, 10 T cell receptor beta chains from the same sample are listed, as sequenced in a study of blood T cells in healthy people across ages (dated by TCRdb to 2015 to 2017). Libraries were constructed by 5' RACE. Sequencer: Illumina HiSeq 2500. A second about 7 to 12 cycle PCR used a sample-barcoded 5' primer and a J-beta primer mix. TCRdb took the public reads, trimmed them with fastp at Q25, ran MiXCR for clone calling and kept in-frame beta chains. Entries that share a CDR3 protein sequence are merged under the most common genes and DNA. The sample records 800,000 or so distinct CDR3 sequences, around 25% of which are singletons. Under 4.5% of the sample goes to the ten largest clones. This same sample was also taken into another study, of T cells of mothers and their children.

The material sequenced was blood. The receptor set was obtained from a boy aged 10-17 years in good health.

This clonotype was seen a handful of times. The chain links TRBV7-9 to TRBJ2-1; TRBD2 agrees at 14 bases. Germline lookup yields CDR1 SEHNR and CDR2 FQNEAQ (reference sequence). The CDR3 has 18 amino acids. V was pared by 5 bases and J by 4 bases, with 10 bases of the junction left unmatched. This CDR3 reads CASSLGGLAGAGYNEQFF. CDR3 in DNA: TGTGCCAGCAGCCTTGGGGGACTAGCGGGAGCGGGGTACAATGAGCAGTTCTTC.

V gene TRBV29-1 combines with J gene TRBJ2-1; a possible D gene is TRBD2 (5 bases). This CDR3 region has 14 residues. The germline V and J ends were trimmed by 7 bases and 7 bases, with 20 bases remaining between them. CDR1 is SQVTM, CDR2 ANQGSEA, per germline. The CDR3 DNA reads TGCAGCGCCCGAACACACGCCCCGGGGAATGAGCAGTTCTTC. Translated: CSARTHAPGNEQFF.

This clonotype turned up a few times. V and J are TRBV28 and TRBJ2-7; TRBD1 matches 9 bases. V lost 5 bases, J lost 0 bases, and 8 bases stayed unmatched. Germline lookup yields CDR1 MDHEN and CDR2 SYDVKM. This CDR3 spans 16 amino acids. This CDR3 is CASSTDRQGGSYEQYF. The CDR3 DNA is TGTGCCAGCAGTACAGACAGACAGGGGGGCTCCTACGAGCAGTACTTC.

This chain joins TRBV10-3 and TRBJ1-1; unclear D gene. The germline V and J ends were trimmed by 10 bases and 0 bases, with 12 bases remaining between them. In germline, CDR1 is ENHRY, CDR2 SYGVKD. The CDR3 contains 13 residues. The CDR3 DNA is TGTGCCACCAGGTCACAGTTGAACACTGAAGCTTTCTTT. It encodes CATRSQLNTEAFF.

The chain combines TRBV6-5 with TRBJ2-1, with 7 bases matching TRBD2. The CDR3 consists of 15 residues. The germline V gene encodes CDR1 MNHEY and CDR2 SVGAGI. V lost 0 bases and J lost 9; bases outside the gene matches: 8. The CDR3: CASSYSMAGEGEQFF. In nucleotides, the CDR3 is TGTGCCAGCAGTTACTCGATGGCCGGGGAGGGTGAGCAGTTCTTC.

The chain recombines TRBV28 with TRBJ1-3; D might be TRBD1 (5 bases). V lost 6 bases, J lost 2 bases, and 11 bases lay in between. In germline, CDR1 is MDHEN, CDR2 SYDVKM. CDR3 size: 14 residues. CDR3 residues: CASSGGDTGNTIYF. The CDR3, as DNA: TGTGCCAGCAGCGGAGGGGATACTGGAAACACCATATATTTT.

The J gene is TRBJ2-1, the V gene TRBV6-5; D tentatively reads TRBD1 or TRBD2 (5 bases each). The CDR3 is made up of 14 amino acids. Looked up from germline, CDR1 is MNHEY and CDR2 is SVGAGI. Deletions cut 6 bases from V and 8 bases from J, with 17 bases between. Written as DNA, the CDR3 is TGTGCCAGCAGACGGGACCAGCTCGGCGATGAGCAGTTCTTC. Translated, it gives CASRRDQLGDEQFF.

This chain links TRBV6-2 or TRBV6-3 with TRBJ2-5; no clear D. The J call could be wrong; TRBJ2-7 is a better fit for the DNA end. The V gene's germline CDR1 is MNHEY and CDR2 SVGEGT. This CDR3 has 13 residues. The CDR3 region is CASSRQQAYEQYF. CDR3 sequence (DNA): TGTGCCAGCAGCCGGCAACAAGCCTACGAGCAGTACTTC.

This clonotype came up a few times. CDR3 nucleotide sequence: TGTGCCAGCAGCTTAGCGGGTACAGTCGGCTCTGAAGCTTTCTTT. Translating it yields CASSLAGTVGSEAFF. The rearrangement joins TRBV7-6 to TRBJ1-1; D unresolved. Germline values: CDR1 SGHVS, CDR2 FNYEAQ. With 0 bases removed from V and 6 bases from J, the gap between germline ends came to 14 bases. The CDR3 extends over 15 amino acids.

The chain couples TRBV29-1 to TRBJ2-3; perhaps TRBD2 as D (6 bases). The CDR3 covers 10 residues. The ends were cut back, 8 bases at V and 6 bases at J, with 9 bases in the middle. Per germline, CDR1 SQVTM and CDR2 ANQGSEA. CDR3: CSYSGDTQYF. The DNA of the CDR3 is TGCAGCTACAGCGGGGATACGCAGTATTTT.